This TCR beta chain emerged from a study of cytomegalovirus exposure and HLA in healthy donors. Study-wide findings and caveats: A later analysis found that most CMV-associated TCR beta chains appeared HLA-restricted. Indistinguishable V segments, including TRBV6-2 and TRBV6-3, were excluded.

Germline assignment: CDR1 LNHNV and CDR2 YYDKDF (reference sequence). This CDR3 is built from 14 residues. V lost 4 bases to trimming and J lost 2 bases, with 11 bases between them. Of note for this clone: Its target is unknown.

PCR primers comprised 60 Vbeta and 13 Jbeta primers. Repertoires were generated with immunoSEQ multiplex PCR, while TCRdb's copy carries only in-frame clones and drops some. The data contain approximately 140,000 clones, about 75% of them seen just once; the ten biggest clones take up about 3.1%. The TCR was taken from a man aged 40-49 years in good health and CMV-seronegative. The V gene is TRBV15, the J gene TRBJ2-5; tentatively, D is TRBD1 (5 bases). The source material was PBMCs. The CDR3 is CATSIGHPQETQYF. The CDR3 DNA is TGTGCCACCAGCATTGGACACCCACAAGAGACCCAGTACTTC.